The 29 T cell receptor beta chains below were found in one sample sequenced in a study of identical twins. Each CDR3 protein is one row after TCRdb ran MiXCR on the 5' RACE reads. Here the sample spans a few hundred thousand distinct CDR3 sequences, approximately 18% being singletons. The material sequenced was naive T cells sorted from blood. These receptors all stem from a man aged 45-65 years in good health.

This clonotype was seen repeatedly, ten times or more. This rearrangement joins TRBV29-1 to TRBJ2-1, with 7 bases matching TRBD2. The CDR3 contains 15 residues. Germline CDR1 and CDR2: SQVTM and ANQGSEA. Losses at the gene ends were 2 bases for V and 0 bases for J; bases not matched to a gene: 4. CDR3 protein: CSVERAGVSYNEQFF. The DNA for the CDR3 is TGCAGCGTTGAAAGGGCGGGGGTCTCCTACAATGAGCAGTTCTTC.

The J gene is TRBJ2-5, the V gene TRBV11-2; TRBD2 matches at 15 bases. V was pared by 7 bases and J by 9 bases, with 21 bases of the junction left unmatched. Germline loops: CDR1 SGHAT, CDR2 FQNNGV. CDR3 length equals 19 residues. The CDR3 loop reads CASMITGLAGGVGLGAQYF. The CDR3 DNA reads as TGTGCCAGCATGATAACGGGACTAGCGGGAGGTGTGGGGCTGGGGGCCCAGTACTTC. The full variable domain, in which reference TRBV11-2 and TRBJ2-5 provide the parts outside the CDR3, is EAGVAQSPRYKIIEKRQSVAFWCNPISGHATLYWYQQILGQGPKLLIQFQNNGVVDDSQLPKDRFSAERLKGVDSTLKIQPAKLEDSAVYLCASMITGLAGGVGLGAQYFGPGTRLLVL.

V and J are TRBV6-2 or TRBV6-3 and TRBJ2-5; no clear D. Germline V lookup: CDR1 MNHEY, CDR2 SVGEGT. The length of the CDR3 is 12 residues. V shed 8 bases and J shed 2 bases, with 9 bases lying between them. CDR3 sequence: CASRMGQETQYF. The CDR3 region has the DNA TGTGCCAGCCGAATGGGACAAGAGACCCAGTACTTC.

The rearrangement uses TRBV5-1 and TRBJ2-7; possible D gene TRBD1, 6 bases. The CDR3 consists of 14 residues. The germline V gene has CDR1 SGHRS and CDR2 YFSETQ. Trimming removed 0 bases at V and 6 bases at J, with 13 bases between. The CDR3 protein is CASSLGGQGGEQYF. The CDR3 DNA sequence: TGCGCCAGCAGCTTGGGGGGGCAAGGAGGCGAGCAGTACTTC.

In nucleotides, the CDR3 is TGTGCCAGCCATACTTGGTTGTCAGGACAAGAGACCCAGTACTTC. Translation gives CASHTWLSGQETQYF. The V gene is TRBV5-5, the J gene TRBJ2-5; unclear D gene. Germline V gene lookup returns CDR1 SGHKS and CDR2 YYEKEE (reference sequence). The V end lost 7 bases, the J end lost 2 bases, and 18 bases lay between the germline ends. The CDR3 totals 15 residues.

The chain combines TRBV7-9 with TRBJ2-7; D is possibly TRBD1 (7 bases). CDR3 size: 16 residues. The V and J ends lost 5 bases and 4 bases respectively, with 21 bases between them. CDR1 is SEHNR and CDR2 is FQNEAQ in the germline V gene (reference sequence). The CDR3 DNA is TGTGCCAGCAGCCCCATAGCCGCGGGACAGCTTTACGAGCAGTACTTC. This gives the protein CASSPIAAGQLYEQYF.

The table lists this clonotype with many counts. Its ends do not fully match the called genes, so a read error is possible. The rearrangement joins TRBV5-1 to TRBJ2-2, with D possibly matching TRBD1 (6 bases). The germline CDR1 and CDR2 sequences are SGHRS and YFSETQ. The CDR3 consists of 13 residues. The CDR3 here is CASSLQGTGELFF. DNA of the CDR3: TGTGCCAGCAGTCTACAGGGCACCGGGGAGCTGTTTTTT.

The CDR3 nucleotides read TGTGCCAGCTCATCCGTGCGACTTGGGGTGGAGACCCAGTACTTC. Residues: CASSSVRLGVETQYF. The chain employs TRBV18 and TRBJ2-5; D not resolved. Trimming pared 5 bases from V and 5 bases from J, leaving 18 bases between. This CDR3 spans 15 amino acids. Germline-derived CDR1 and CDR2 are KGHSH and LQKENI.

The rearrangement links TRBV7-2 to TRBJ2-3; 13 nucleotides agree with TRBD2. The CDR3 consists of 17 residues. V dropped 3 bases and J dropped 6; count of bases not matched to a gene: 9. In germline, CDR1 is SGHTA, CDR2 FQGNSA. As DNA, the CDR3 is TGTGCCAGCAGCTTGCTAACTAGCGGGAGGGGGAGGGATACGCAGTATTTT. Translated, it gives CASSLLTSGRGRDTQYF.

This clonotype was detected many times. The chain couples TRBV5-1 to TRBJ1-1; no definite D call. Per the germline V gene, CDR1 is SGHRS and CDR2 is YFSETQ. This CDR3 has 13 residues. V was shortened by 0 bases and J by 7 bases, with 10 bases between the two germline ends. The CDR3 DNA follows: TGCGCCAGCAGCTTGGAAGGGATTGATGAAGCTTTCTTT. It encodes CASSLEGIDEAFF.

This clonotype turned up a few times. CDR3 in amino acids: CASSQDRTSGNTIYF. The DNA of the CDR3 is TGCGCCAGCAGCCAAGACAGGACCTCTGGAAACACCATATATTTT. The genes are TRBV4-3 and TRBJ1-3; D is ambiguous. V was clipped by 0 bases and J by 0 bases, with 6 bases between them. Germline V gene lookup returns CDR1 LGHNA and CDR2 YSLEER. The CDR3 contains 15 residues.

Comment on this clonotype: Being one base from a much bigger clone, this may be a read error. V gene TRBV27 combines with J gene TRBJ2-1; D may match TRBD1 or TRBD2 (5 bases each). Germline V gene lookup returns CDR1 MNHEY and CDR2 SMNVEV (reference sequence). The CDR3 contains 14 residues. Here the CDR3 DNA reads TGTGCCAGCAGTTCTCGGGGCGACGTCAATGAGCAGTCCTTC. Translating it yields CASSSRGDVNEQSF.

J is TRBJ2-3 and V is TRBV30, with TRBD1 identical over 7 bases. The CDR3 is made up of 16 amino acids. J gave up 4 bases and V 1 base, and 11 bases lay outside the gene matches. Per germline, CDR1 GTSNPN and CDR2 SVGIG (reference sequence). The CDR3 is CAWSGTDRRFADTQYF. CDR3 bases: TGTGCCTGGAGTGGTACGGACAGGAGGTTCGCAGATACGCAGTATTTT.

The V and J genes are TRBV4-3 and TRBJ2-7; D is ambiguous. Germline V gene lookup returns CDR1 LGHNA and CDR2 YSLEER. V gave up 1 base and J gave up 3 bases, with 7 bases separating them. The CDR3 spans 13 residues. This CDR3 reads CASSQGLNYEQYF. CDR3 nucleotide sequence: TGCGCCAGCAGCCAAGGACTGAACTACGAGCAGTACTTC.

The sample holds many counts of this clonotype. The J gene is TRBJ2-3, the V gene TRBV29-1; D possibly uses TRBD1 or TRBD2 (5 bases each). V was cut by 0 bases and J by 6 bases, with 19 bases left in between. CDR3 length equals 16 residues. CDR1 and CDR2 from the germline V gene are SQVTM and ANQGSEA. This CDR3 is CSVEDWGRGAADTQYF. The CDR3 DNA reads TGCAGCGTTGAAGATTGGGGCCGGGGAGCCGCTGATACGCAGTATTTT.

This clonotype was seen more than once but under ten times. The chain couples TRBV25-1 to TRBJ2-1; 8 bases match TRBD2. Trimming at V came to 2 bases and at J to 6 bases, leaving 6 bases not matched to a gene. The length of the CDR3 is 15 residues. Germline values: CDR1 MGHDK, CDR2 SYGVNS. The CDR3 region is CASSEHGRAGNEQFF. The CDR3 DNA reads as TGTGCCAGCAGTGAACACGGGAGGGCCGGCAATGAGCAGTTCTTC. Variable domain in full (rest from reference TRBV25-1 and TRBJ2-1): EADIYQTPRYLVIGTGKKITLECSQTMGHDKMYWYQQDPGMELHLIHYSYGVNSTEKGDLSSESTVSRIRTEHFPLTLESARPSHTSQYLCASSEHGRAGNEQFFGPGTRLTVL.

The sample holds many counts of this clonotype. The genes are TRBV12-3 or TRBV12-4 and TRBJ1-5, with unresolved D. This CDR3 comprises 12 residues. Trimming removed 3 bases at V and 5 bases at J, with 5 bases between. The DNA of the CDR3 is TGTGCCAGCAGTTTTCGGGATCAGCCCCAGCATTTT. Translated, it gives CASSFRDQPQHF.

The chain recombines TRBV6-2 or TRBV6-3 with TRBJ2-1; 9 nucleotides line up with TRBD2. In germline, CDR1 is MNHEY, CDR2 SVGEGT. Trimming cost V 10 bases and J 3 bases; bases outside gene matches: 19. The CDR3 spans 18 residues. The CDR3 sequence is CATRRAGGRASFYNEQFF. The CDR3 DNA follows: TGTGCCACTCGACGTGCGGGGGGGCGCGCGTCTTTCTACAATGAGCAGTTCTTC.

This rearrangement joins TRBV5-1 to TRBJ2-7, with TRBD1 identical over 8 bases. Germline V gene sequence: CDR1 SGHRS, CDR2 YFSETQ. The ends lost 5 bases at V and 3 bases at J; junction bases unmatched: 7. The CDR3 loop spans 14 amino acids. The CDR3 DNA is TGCGCCAGCAGACGGACAGGGTACGACTACGAGCAGTACTTC. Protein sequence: CASRRTGYDYEQYF.

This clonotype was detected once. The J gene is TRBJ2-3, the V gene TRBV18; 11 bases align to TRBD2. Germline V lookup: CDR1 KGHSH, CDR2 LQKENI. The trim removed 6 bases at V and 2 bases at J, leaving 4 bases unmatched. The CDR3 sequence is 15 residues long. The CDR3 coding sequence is TGTGCCAGCTCTCAACTAGCGGGGGCCACAGATACGCAGTATTTT. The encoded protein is CASSQLAGATDTQYF.

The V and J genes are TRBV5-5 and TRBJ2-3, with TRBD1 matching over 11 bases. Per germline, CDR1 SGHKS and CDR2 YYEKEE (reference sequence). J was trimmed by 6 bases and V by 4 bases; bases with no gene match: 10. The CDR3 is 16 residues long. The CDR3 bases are TGTGCCAGCAGCCGGACAGGGGGCACAACTTTTGATACGCAGTATTTT. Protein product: CASSRTGGTTFDTQYF. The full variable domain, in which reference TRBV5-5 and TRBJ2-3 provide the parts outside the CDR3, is DAGVTQSPTHLIKTRGQQVTLRCSPISGHKSVSWYQQVLGQGPQFIFQYYEKEERGRGNFPDRFSARQFPNYSSELNVNALLLGDSALYLCASSRTGGTTFDTQYFGPGTRLTVL.

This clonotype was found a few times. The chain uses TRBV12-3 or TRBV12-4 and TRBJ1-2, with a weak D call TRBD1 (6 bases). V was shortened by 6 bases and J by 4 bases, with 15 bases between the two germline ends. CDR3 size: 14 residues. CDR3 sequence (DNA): TGTGCCAGCAGCCTACAGGGAACCAGCTATGGCTACACCTTC. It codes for CASSLQGTSYGYTF.

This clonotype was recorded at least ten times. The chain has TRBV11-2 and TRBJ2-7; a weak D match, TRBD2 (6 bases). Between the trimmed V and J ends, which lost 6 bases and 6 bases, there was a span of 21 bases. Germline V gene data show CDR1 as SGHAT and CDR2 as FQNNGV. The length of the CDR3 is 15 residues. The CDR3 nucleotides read TGTGCCAGCAGTAGGGTGGGGGGATTGACGGGCGAGCAGTACTTC. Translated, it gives CASSRVGGLTGEQYF.

For the CDR3, the DNA is TGCGCCAGCAGTGAGTACCGGACTACCCAGGAAGAGCAGTACTTC. Its protein is CASSEYRTTQEEQYF. The chain is built from TRBV10-1 and TRBJ2-7; D perhaps matches TRBD2 (6 bases). V was trimmed by 1 base and J by 7 bases, leaving 17 bases between them. The CDR3 consists of 15 residues. CDR1 is WNHNN, CDR2 SYGVQD, per germline (reference sequence).

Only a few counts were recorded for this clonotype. This CDR3 is CASSSTPGTVYGYTF. In DNA, the CDR3 is TGCGCCAGCAGCTCTACTCCCGGGACAGTCTATGGCTACACCTTC. J is TRBJ1-2 and V is TRBV5-1; TRBD1 matches at 7 bases. The CDR3 spans 15 residues. V shed 3 bases and J 4 bases; nucleotides not matched to a gene: 9. From germline, CDR1 is SGHRS and CDR2 YFSETQ.

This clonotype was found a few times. CDR3 nucleotides: TGTGCCAGCAGTTTCGAATCGGTTGGTTCCTACAATGAGCAGTTCTTC. Amino acids: CASSFESVGSYNEQFF. The V and J genes are TRBV12-3 or TRBV12-4 and TRBJ2-1; D not certain. There are 16 residues in the CDR3. V gave up 3 bases and J gave up 1 base, with 13 bases separating them.

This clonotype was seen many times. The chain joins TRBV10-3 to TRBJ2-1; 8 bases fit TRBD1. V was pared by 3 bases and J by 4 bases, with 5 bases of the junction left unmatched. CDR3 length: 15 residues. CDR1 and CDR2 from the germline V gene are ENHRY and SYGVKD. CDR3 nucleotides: TGTGCCATCAGTGAAACAGGGGGAAGGTACAATGAGCAGTTCTTC. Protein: CAISETGGRYNEQFF.

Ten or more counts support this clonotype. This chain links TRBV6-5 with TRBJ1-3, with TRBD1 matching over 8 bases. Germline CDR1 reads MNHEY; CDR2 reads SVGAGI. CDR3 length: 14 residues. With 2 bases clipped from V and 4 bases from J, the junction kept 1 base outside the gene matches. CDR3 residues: CASSYGTGGNTIYF. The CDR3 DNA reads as TGTGCCAGCAGTTACGGGACAGGAGGAAACACCATATATTTT.

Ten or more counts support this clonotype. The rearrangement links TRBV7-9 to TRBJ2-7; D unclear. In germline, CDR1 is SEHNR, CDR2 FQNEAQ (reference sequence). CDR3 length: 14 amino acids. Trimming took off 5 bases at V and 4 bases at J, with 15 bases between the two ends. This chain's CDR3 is CASSPAGFRYEQYF. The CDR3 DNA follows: TGTGCCAGCAGCCCTGCCGGGTTTCGGTACGAGCAGTACTTC.